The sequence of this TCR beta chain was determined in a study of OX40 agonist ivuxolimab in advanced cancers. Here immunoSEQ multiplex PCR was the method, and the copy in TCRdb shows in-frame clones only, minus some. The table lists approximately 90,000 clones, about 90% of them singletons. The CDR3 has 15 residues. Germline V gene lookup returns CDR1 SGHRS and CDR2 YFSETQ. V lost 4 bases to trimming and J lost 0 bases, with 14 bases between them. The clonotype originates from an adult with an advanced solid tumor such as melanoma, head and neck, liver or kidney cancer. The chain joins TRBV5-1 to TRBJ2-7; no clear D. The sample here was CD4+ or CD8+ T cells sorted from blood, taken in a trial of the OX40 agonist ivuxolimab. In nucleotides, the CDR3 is TGCGCCAGCAGCACCGAGGCAGTGAGCTCCTACGAGCAGTACTTC. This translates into CASSTEAVSSYEQYF.